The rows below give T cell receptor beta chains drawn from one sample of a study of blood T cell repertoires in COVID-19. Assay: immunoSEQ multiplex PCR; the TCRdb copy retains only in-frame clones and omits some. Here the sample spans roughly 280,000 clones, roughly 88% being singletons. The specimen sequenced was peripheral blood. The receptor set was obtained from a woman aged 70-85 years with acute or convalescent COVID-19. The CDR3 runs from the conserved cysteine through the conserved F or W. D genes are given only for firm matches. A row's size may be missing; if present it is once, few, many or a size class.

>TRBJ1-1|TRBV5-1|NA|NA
TGCGCCAGCAGCCTAGGGGACAAGAACACTGAAGCTTTCTTT
CASSLGDKNTEAFF
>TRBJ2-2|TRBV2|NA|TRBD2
TGTGCCAGCAAATTCGGACTAGCCAACACCGGGGAGCTGTTTTTT
CASKFGLANTGELFF
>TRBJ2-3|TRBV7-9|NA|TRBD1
TGTGCCAGCAGCCTCTCACAGGGGAGTTGGTCAGATACGCAGTATTTT
CASSLSQGSWSDTQYF
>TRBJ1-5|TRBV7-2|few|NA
TGTGCCAGCCGCAGACAGAATCAGCCCCAGCATTTT
CASRRQNQPQHF
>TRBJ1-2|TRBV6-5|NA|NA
TGTGCCAGCAGCGTGGGACACCGCAACTATGGCTACACCTTC
CASSVGHRNYGYTF
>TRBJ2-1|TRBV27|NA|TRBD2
TGTGCCAGCAAGGGCGGGGGGGCCTACAATGAGCAGTTCTTC
CASKGGGAYNEQFF
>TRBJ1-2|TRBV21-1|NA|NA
TGTGCCAGCAGCAATCACAACTTAGGGAGAGGCTACACCTTC
CASSNHNLGRGYTF
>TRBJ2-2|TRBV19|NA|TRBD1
TGTGCCAGTAGTACCGGGACAGGGAACACCGGGGAGCTGTTTTTT
CASSTGTGNTGELFF
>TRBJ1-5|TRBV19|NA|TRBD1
TGTGCCAGTAGTGATACAGGGGGGATGGAGCCCCAGCATTTT
CASSDTGGMEPQHF
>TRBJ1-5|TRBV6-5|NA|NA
TGTGCCAGCAGACCGGGGTTTAATCAGCCCCAGCATTTT
CASRPGFNQPQHF
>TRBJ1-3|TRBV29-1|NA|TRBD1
TGCAGCGTCCGAGGGGGCGCGGGCGGAAACACCATATATTTT
CSVRGGAGGNTIYF
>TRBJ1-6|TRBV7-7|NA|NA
TGTGCCAGCAGCTTAGACATGGTTTCACCCCTCCACTTT
CASSLDMVSPLHF
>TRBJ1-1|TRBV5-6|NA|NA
TGTGCCAGCAGCGCGGACAGGAACACTGAAGCTTTCTTT
CASSADRNTEAFF
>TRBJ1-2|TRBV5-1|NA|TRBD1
TGCGCCAGCAGCCCCCTGGCAGCGACAGGGGCCTTCGACTATGGCTACACCTTC
CASSPLAATGAFDYGYTF
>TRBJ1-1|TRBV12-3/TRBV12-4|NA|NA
TGTGCCAGCAGTCTGGGACACCTGGAAGCTTTCTTT
CASSLGHLEAFF
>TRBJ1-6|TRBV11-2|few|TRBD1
TGTGCCAGCAGACCGACAGGGGGCTTCTCACCCCTCCACTTT
CASRPTGGFSPLHF
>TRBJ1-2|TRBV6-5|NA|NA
TGTGCCAGCAGTTACTCTGCGGGGAACTATGGCTACACCTTC
CASSYSAGNYGYTF
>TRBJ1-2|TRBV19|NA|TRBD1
TGTGCCAGTAGTACTTACAGACAGGGGGCATACGGCTACACCTTC
CASSTYRQGAYGYTF
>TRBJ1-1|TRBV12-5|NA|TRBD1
TGTGCTAGTGGCACCGGGACAGGGATGAACACTGAAGCTTTCTTT
CASGTGTGMNTEAFF
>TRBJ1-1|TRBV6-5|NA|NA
TGTGCCAGCAGCGCTGAGATGAACACTGAAGCTTTCTTT
CASSAEMNTEAFF
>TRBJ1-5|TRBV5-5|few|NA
TGTGCCAGCAGCTTTGAAAACCGGGGGCCCCAGCATTTT
CASSFENRGPQHF
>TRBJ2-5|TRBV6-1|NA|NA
TGTGCCAGCAGTGAACCACTTACCTTCCAAGAGACCCAGTACTTC
CASSEPLTFQETQYF
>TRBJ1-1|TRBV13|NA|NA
TGTGCCAGCAGCTTCTATTCGGGGAACACTGAAGCTTTCTTT
CASSFYSGNTEAFF
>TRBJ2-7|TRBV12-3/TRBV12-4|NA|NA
TGTGCCAGCAGTTCAGGGCCGGGCTACGAGCAGTACTTC
CASSSGPGYEQYF
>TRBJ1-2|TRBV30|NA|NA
TGTGCCTGGAGTGTAACGCCAGGTGTCCCCTATGGCTACACCTTC
CAWSVTPGVPYGYTF
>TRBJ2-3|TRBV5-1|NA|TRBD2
TGCGCCAGCAGGAGATCCCTAGCGGGCGTCCCAGATACGCAGTATTTT
CASRRSLAGVPDTQYF
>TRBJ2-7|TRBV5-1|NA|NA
TGCGCCAGCAGCTCCGGGAGGGGGCGCGGTGGTTTACTCTCCTACGAGCAGTACTTC
CASSSGRGRGGLLSYEQYF
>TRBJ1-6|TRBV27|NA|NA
TGTGCCAGCAGTTTGGACAGACCAAATTCACCCCTCCACTTT
CASSLDRPNSPLHF
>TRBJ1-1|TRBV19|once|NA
TGTGCCAGTAGTAGAGTGTGGACTGAAGCTTTCTTT
CASSRVWTEAFF
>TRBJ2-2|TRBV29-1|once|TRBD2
TGCAGCGTTGCGGGGGGGCCGAACACCGGGGAGCTGTTTTTT
CSVAGGPNTGELFF
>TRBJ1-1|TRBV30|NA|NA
TGTGCCTGGAGTAGGGGTAAGCAGGGAGGAACTGAAGCTTTCTTT
CAWSRGKQGGTEAFF
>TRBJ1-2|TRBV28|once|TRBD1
TGTGCCAGCAGTAGAACAGGGGTGGCTAACTATGGCTACACCTTC
CASSRTGVANYGYTF
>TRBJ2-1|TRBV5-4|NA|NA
TGTGCCAGCAGCAAGACAGTCAACTCCTACAATGAGCAGTTCTTC
CASSKTVNSYNEQFF
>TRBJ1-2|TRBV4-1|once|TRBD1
TGCGCCAGCAGCCAAGAGATACAGGGGAGATATGGCTACACCTTC
CASSQEIQGRYGYTF
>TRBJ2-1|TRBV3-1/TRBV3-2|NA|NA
TGTGCCAGCAGCCATGTACAGGGAACCCATGAGCAGTTCTTC
CASSHVQGTHEQFF
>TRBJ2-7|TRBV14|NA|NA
TGTGCCAGCAGCCAAGTCCCAGGGTTGCGGTACTTC
CASSQVPGLRYF
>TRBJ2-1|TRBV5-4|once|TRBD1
TGTGCCAGCAGCCACCGGGACAGGGGAGTAGGTGAGCAGTTCTTC
CASSHRDRGVGEQFF
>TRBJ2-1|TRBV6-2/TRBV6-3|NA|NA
TGTGCCAGCAGTTATGGTAGGGGCCCGAATGAGCAGTTCTTC
CASSYGRGPNEQFF
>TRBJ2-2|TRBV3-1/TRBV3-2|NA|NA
TGTGCCAGCAGCCAATCGGGTCTCACCGGGGAGCTGTTTTTT
CASSQSGLTGELFF
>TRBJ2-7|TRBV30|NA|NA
TGTGCCTGGAGTGTAGGCCTAGGCTACGAGCAGTACTTC
CAWSVGLGYEQYF
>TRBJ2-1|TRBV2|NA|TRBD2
TGTGCCAGCAGCGACCTGAGAAGCGGGGGGGCCCGGAATGAGCAGTTCTTC
CASSDLRSGGARNEQFF
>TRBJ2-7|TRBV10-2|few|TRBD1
TGCGCCAGCAGCGGGACAGGGGTCTTCGAGCAGTACTTC
CASSGTGVFEQYF